This TCR beta chain was profiled in a study of cytomegalovirus exposure and HLA in healthy donors. Study-wide results and limits: In the analysis, some V segments, TRBV6-2 and TRBV6-3 included, were excluded as indistinguishable.

As for this clone: The antigen is undetermined.

This CDR3 comprises 14 residues. Germline CDR1 reads SEHNR; CDR2 reads FQNEAQ (reference sequence). V shed 5 bases, J shed 8 bases, and the junction held 5 bases outside the gene matches. PCR involved 60 Vbeta and 13 Jbeta primers. Using immunoSEQ multiplex PCR, the repertoire was profiled, and TCRdb retains in-frame clones only, with some absent. Of about 100,000 clones in the sample, approximately 81% were seen once. The sequencing sample was made of PBMCs. The receptor was derived from a female donor in good health and CMV-seropositive. The chain recombines TRBV7-9 with TRBJ1-6; 8 nucleotides line up with TRBD1. The CDR3 DNA is TGTGCCAGCAGCCCGGACAGGGCATATTCACCCCTCCACTTT. Protein sequence: CASSPDRAYSPLHF. Full variable domain (missing parts from reference TRBV7-9 and TRBJ1-6): DTGVSQNPRHKITKRGQNVTFRCDPISEHNRLYWYRQTLGQGPEFLTYFQNEAQLEKSRLLSDRFSAERPKGSFSTLEIQRTEQGDSAMYLCASSPDRAYSPLHFGNGTRLTVT.